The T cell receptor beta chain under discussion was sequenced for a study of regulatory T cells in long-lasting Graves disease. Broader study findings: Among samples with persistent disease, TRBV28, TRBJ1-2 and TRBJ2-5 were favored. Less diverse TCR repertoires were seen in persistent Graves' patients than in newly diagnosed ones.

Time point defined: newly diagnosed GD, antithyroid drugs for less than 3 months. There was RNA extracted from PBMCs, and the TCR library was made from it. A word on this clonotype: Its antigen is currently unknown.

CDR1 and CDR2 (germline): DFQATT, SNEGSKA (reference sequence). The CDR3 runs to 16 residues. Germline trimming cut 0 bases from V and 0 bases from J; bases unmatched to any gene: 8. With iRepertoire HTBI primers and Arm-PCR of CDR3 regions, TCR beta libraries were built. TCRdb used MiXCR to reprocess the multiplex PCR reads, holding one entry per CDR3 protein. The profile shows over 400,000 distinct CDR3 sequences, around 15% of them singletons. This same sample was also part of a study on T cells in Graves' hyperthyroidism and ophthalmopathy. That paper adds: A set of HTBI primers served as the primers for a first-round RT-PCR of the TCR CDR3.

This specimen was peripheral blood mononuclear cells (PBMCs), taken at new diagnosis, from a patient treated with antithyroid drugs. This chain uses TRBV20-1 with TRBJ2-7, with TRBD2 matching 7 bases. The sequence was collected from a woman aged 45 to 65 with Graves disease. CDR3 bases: TGCAGTGCTAGAGATTACCGACTAGCCCCCTCCTACGAGCAGTACTTC. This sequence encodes CSARDYRLAPSYEQYF.